A selection of T cell receptor beta chains follows, all from one sample in a study of naive and memory T cell subsets. One entry per CDR3 protein, called by TCRdb with MiXCR from the UMI-ligation and nested PCR reads. The repertoire holds approximately 140,000 distinct CDR3 sequences, with about 15% as singletons. The specimen sequenced was naive CD4+ T cells from blood. These receptors were collected from a human donor in good health. Each CDR3 is given with its conserved first and last residue. The D gene is left open where the match is weak. Size is omitted from some rows. Given values are once, few, many or a class for expanded clones.

d_call: TRBD1; cdr3_length: 18; v_call: TRBV2; j_call: TRBJ2-6; clone_size: .; cdr3_aa: CASRSSNRGLSGANVLTF; cdr3_nt: TGTGCCAGCAGGTCTAGTAACAGGGGGCTATCTGGGGCCAACGTCCTGACTTTC
d_call: TRBD1; cdr3_length: 21; v_call: TRBV6-2/TRBV6-3; j_call: TRBJ2-2; clone_size: few; cdr3_aa: CASTFLAGTGASGNPTGELFF; cdr3_nt: TGTGCCAGCACGTTTTTGGCCGGGACAGGGGCGTCCGGGAACCCCACCGGGGAGCTGTTTTTT
d_call: .; cdr3_length: 14; v_call: TRBV5-4; j_call: TRBJ2-2; clone_size: .; cdr3_aa: CASSLRTVAGELFF; cdr3_nt: TGTGCCAGCAGCTTGAGGACTGTGGCCGGGGAGCTGTTTTTT
d_call: .; cdr3_length: 12; v_call: TRBV6-6; j_call: TRBJ1-1; clone_size: few; cdr3_aa: CASRRGATEAFF; cdr3_nt: TGTGCCAGTAGAAGAGGGGCCACTGAAGCTTTCTTT
d_call: .; cdr3_length: 15; v_call: TRBV7-9; j_call: TRBJ2-7; clone_size: few; cdr3_aa: CASSFDRDISYEQYF; cdr3_nt: TGTGCCAGCAGCTTCGACCGGGACATCTCCTACGAGCAGTACTTC
d_call: TRBD1; cdr3_length: 15; v_call: TRBV7-9; j_call: TRBJ1-1; clone_size: .; cdr3_aa: CASSLYGTGDTEAFF; cdr3_nt: TGTGCCAGCAGCTTATACGGGACAGGGGACACTGAAGCTTTCTTT
d_call: TRBD1; cdr3_length: 16; v_call: TRBV15; j_call: TRBJ2-7; clone_size: .; cdr3_aa: CATSRSVRDSAYEQYF; cdr3_nt: TGTGCCACCAGCAGATCGGTCCGGGACAGCGCCTACGAGCAGTACTTC
d_call: .; cdr3_length: 13; v_call: TRBV27; j_call: TRBJ1-5; clone_size: .; cdr3_aa: CASSRLQDQPQHF; cdr3_nt: TGTGCCAGCAGTCGCCTTCAGGATCAGCCCCAGCATTTT
d_call: .; cdr3_length: 11; v_call: TRBV14; j_call: TRBJ1-1; clone_size: .; cdr3_aa: CASSHSTEAFF; cdr3_nt: TGTGCCAGCAGCCACAGCACTGAAGCTTTCTTT
d_call: .; cdr3_length: 12; v_call: TRBV10-3; j_call: TRBJ1-1; clone_size: .; cdr3_aa: CAISRDDTEAFF; cdr3_nt: TGTGCCATCAGTAGGGACGACACTGAAGCTTTCTTT
d_call: TRBD2; cdr3_length: 14; v_call: TRBV20-1; j_call: TRBJ2-1; clone_size: few; cdr3_aa: CSATLAGAYNEQFF; cdr3_nt: TGCAGTGCTACTCTAGCGGGTGCCTACAATGAGCAGTTCTTC
d_call: .; cdr3_length: 15; v_call: TRBV27; j_call: TRBJ2-6; clone_size: .; cdr3_aa: CASSLEHSGANVLTF; cdr3_nt: TGTGCCAGCAGTTTAGAACACTCTGGGGCCAACGTCCTGACTTTC
d_call: .; cdr3_length: 14; v_call: TRBV6-1; j_call: TRBJ2-1; clone_size: few; cdr3_aa: CASSEPTNPNEQFF; cdr3_nt: TGTGCCAGCAGTGAACCCACTAACCCCAATGAGCAGTTCTTC
d_call: .; cdr3_length: 16; v_call: TRBV4-1; j_call: TRBJ2-5; clone_size: once; cdr3_aa: CASSQGSGGGEETQYF; cdr3_nt: TGCGCCAGCAGCCAGGGCAGTGGCGGAGGGGAAGAGACCCAGTACTTC
d_call: .; cdr3_length: 14; v_call: TRBV2; j_call: TRBJ1-1; clone_size: .; cdr3_aa: CASKIGQPVTEAFF; cdr3_nt: TGTGCCAGCAAGATCGGACAGCCGGTGACTGAAGCTTTCTTT
d_call: TRBD2; cdr3_length: 18; v_call: TRBV6-2/TRBV6-3; j_call: TRBJ2-1; clone_size: .; cdr3_aa: CASSYSLAGGPSDNEQFF; cdr3_nt: TGTGCCAGCAGTTACTCTCTAGCGGGAGGACCGTCGGATAATGAGCAGTTCTTC
d_call: .; cdr3_length: 18; v_call: TRBV18; j_call: TRBJ2-7; clone_size: few; cdr3_aa: CASSPYSYNSVWFYEQYF; cdr3_nt: TGTGCCAGCTCCCCGTATTCGTACAATTCGGTATGGTTCTACGAGCAGTACTTC
d_call: .; cdr3_length: 12; v_call: TRBV12-3/TRBV12-4; j_call: TRBJ1-1; clone_size: .; cdr3_aa: CASSCPGTQAFF; cdr3_nt: TGTGCCAGCAGTTGTCCAGGTACCCAAGCTTTCTTT
d_call: .; cdr3_length: 15; v_call: TRBV10-3; j_call: TRBJ2-6; clone_size: few; cdr3_aa: CAISAQISGANVLTF; cdr3_nt: TGTGCCATCAGTGCGCAGATCTCTGGGGCCAACGTCCTGACTTTC
d_call: .; cdr3_length: 14; v_call: TRBV18; j_call: TRBJ2-4; clone_size: .; cdr3_aa: CASSWDTAPNIQYF; cdr3_nt: TGTGCCAGCTCATGGGACACCGCACCAAACATTCAGTACTTC
d_call: .; cdr3_length: 11; v_call: TRBV19; j_call: TRBJ1-2; clone_size: .; cdr3_aa: CASRRNYGYTF; cdr3_nt: TGTGCCAGTAGAAGAAACTATGGCTACACCTTC
d_call: .; cdr3_length: 15; v_call: TRBV12-5; j_call: TRBJ2-1; clone_size: few; cdr3_aa: CASGLVSRLHNEQFF; cdr3_nt: TGTGCTAGTGGTTTGGTATCTAGACTACACAATGAGCAGTTCTTC
d_call: .; cdr3_length: 14; v_call: TRBV7-9; j_call: TRBJ2-5; clone_size: few; cdr3_aa: CASSLSAGWETQYF; cdr3_nt: TGTGCCAGCAGCTTATCGGCAGGGTGGGAGACCCAGTACTTC
d_call: .; cdr3_length: 12; v_call: TRBV14; j_call: TRBJ2-1; clone_size: .; cdr3_aa: CASSQVPREQFF; cdr3_nt: TGTGCCAGCAGCCAAGTTCCGCGAGAGCAGTTCTTC
d_call: .; cdr3_length: 15; v_call: TRBV27; j_call: TRBJ2-7; clone_size: .; cdr3_aa: CASSPDRASSYEQYF; cdr3_nt: TGTGCCAGCAGTCCGGACCGAGCATCCTCCTACGAGCAGTACTTC
d_call: .; cdr3_length: 14; v_call: TRBV4-1; j_call: TRBJ2-1; clone_size: .; cdr3_aa: CASSSIGADNEQFF; cdr3_nt: TGCGCCAGCAGCTCTATAGGAGCGGACAATGAGCAGTTCTTC
d_call: TRBD1; cdr3_length: 16; v_call: TRBV4-3; j_call: TRBJ2-7; clone_size: few; cdr3_aa: CASSQSILVRGWEQYF; cdr3_nt: TGCGCCAGCAGCCAAAGTATCCTAGTCAGGGGGTGGGAGCAGTACTTC
d_call: .; cdr3_length: 17; v_call: TRBV15; j_call: TRBJ2-7; clone_size: few; cdr3_aa: CATSRDLGVTSMGEQYF; cdr3_nt: TGTGCCACCAGCAGAGATCTTGGGGTCACAAGTATGGGTGAGCAGTACTTC
d_call: .; cdr3_length: 16; v_call: TRBV14; j_call: TRBJ1-2; clone_size: .; cdr3_aa: CASSPSRPTGNYGYTF; cdr3_nt: TGTGCCAGCAGCCCTTCGCGGCCGACCGGGAACTATGGCTACACCTTC
d_call: .; cdr3_length: 14; v_call: TRBV7-3; j_call: TRBJ2-7; clone_size: .; cdr3_aa: CASSLNGQAHEQYF; cdr3_nt: TGTGCCAGCAGCTTAAATGGCCAGGCCCACGAGCAGTACTTC
d_call: .; cdr3_length: 12; v_call: TRBV3-1; j_call: TRBJ2-7; clone_size: .; cdr3_aa: CASSHPNYEQYF; cdr3_nt: TGTGCCAGCAGCCATCCGAACTACGAGCAGTACTTC
d_call: .; cdr3_length: 13; v_call: TRBV4-1; j_call: TRBJ2-1; clone_size: .; cdr3_aa: CASSQDFSDEQFF; cdr3_nt: TGCGCCAGCAGCCAAGATTTCAGCGATGAGCAGTTCTTC
d_call: TRBD2; cdr3_length: 16; v_call: TRBV3-1; j_call: TRBJ2-2; clone_size: .; cdr3_aa: CASSQTAGPNTGELFF; cdr3_nt: TGTGCCAGCAGCCAGACAGCGGGACCGAACACCGGGGAGCTGTTTTTT
d_call: TRBD2; cdr3_length: 19; v_call: TRBV10-3; j_call: TRBJ2-1; clone_size: .; cdr3_aa: CAISVGVLAGGPELNEQFF; cdr3_nt: TGTGCCATCAGTGTTGGGGTCCTAGCGGGAGGGCCAGAACTCAATGAGCAGTTCTTC
d_call: TRBD2; cdr3_length: 18; v_call: TRBV6-6; j_call: TRBJ2-1; clone_size: few; cdr3_aa: CASSYESPASGVINEQFF; cdr3_nt: TGTGCCAGCAGTTACGAGTCTCCGGCTAGCGGAGTAATCAATGAGCAGTTCTTC
d_call: TRBD2; cdr3_length: 15; v_call: TRBV10-1; j_call: TRBJ2-7; clone_size: few; cdr3_aa: CASSDPASGSYEQYF; cdr3_nt: TGCGCCAGCAGTGACCCAGCCAGCGGGAGCTACGAGCAGTACTTC
d_call: .; cdr3_length: 12; v_call: TRBV29-1; j_call: TRBJ2-7; clone_size: few; cdr3_aa: CSGRKGNYEQYF; cdr3_nt: TGCAGCGGGCGGAAGGGAAACTACGAGCAGTACTTC
d_call: .; cdr3_length: 14; v_call: TRBV14; j_call: TRBJ2-3; clone_size: .; cdr3_aa: CASSPGRGTDTQYF; cdr3_nt: TGTGCCAGCAGCCCGGGGAGGGGGACAGATACGCAGTATTTT
d_call: TRBD1; cdr3_length: 17; v_call: TRBV4-1; j_call: TRBJ1-5; clone_size: few; cdr3_aa: CASSQEGGDRPNQPQHF; cdr3_nt: TGCGCCAGCAGCCAAGAGGGGGGGGACAGACCCAATCAGCCCCAGCATTTT
d_call: TRBD2; cdr3_length: 15; v_call: TRBV20-1; j_call: TRBJ2-3; clone_size: .; cdr3_aa: CSARDPSGSSYTQYF; cdr3_nt: TGCAGTGCTAGAGACCCTAGCGGGAGTAGTTATACGCAGTATTTT
d_call: .; cdr3_length: 14; v_call: TRBV12-3/TRBV12-4; j_call: TRBJ2-7; clone_size: few; cdr3_aa: CASSLRDTTYEQYF; cdr3_nt: TGTGCCAGCAGTTTGAGGGACACGACCTACGAGCAGTACTTC
d_call: .; cdr3_length: 15; v_call: TRBV7-9; j_call: TRBJ2-5; clone_size: few; cdr3_aa: CASSVRPLGQETQYF; cdr3_nt: TGTGCCAGCAGCGTCCGGCCGTTGGGCCAAGAGACCCAGTACTTC
d_call: TRBD2; cdr3_length: 15; v_call: TRBV3-1; j_call: TRBJ2-4; clone_size: .; cdr3_aa: CASSQEFSTGGIQYF; cdr3_nt: TGTGCCAGCAGCCAAGAATTTTCCACGGGGGGCATTCAGTACTTC
d_call: TRBD2; cdr3_length: 16; v_call: TRBV7-2; j_call: TRBJ2-3; clone_size: few; cdr3_aa: CASSLKIAGVEDTQYF; cdr3_nt: TGTGCCAGCAGCTTAAAGATCGCGGGAGTGGAAGATACGCAGTATTTT
d_call: TRBD2; cdr3_length: 15; v_call: TRBV6-2/TRBV6-3; j_call: TRBJ2-1; clone_size: .; cdr3_aa: CASSSKREGHNEQFF; cdr3_nt: TGTGCCAGCAGTTCCAAGCGGGAGGGCCACAATGAGCAGTTCTTC
d_call: TRBD1; cdr3_length: 14; v_call: TRBV6-5; j_call: TRBJ1-2; clone_size: .; cdr3_aa: CASNRDRNYYGYTF; cdr3_nt: TGTGCCAGCAACAGGGACAGGAATTACTATGGCTACACCTTC
d_call: TRBD2; cdr3_length: 15; v_call: TRBV5-4; j_call: TRBJ2-5; clone_size: .; cdr3_aa: CASSLRAGGVETQYF; cdr3_nt: TGTGCCAGCAGCTTGCGAGCGGGAGGAGTAGAGACCCAGTACTTC
d_call: TRBD2; cdr3_length: 18; v_call: TRBV12-3/TRBV12-4; j_call: TRBJ2-1; clone_size: few; cdr3_aa: CASSSEPGLAGSYNEQFF; cdr3_nt: TGTGCCAGCAGTTCAGAACCGGGACTAGCGGGTTCCTACAATGAGCAGTTCTTC
d_call: TRBD1; cdr3_length: 14; v_call: TRBV7-8; j_call: TRBJ2-3; clone_size: .; cdr3_aa: CAASRQGAGDTQYF; cdr3_nt: TGTGCCGCCTCAAGACAGGGGGCCGGAGATACGCAGTATTTT
d_call: .; cdr3_length: 11; v_call: TRBV5-1; j_call: TRBJ2-1; clone_size: few; cdr3_aa: CASSLVSEQFF; cdr3_nt: TGCGCCAGCAGCTTGGTTTCTGAGCAGTTCTTC
d_call: TRBD1; cdr3_length: 13; v_call: TRBV19; j_call: TRBJ2-7; clone_size: .; cdr3_aa: CASSNRGTDEQYF; cdr3_nt: TGTGCCAGTAGCAACAGGGGGACCGACGAGCAGTACTTC
d_call: .; cdr3_length: 17; v_call: TRBV20-1; j_call: TRBJ1-1; clone_size: few; cdr3_aa: CSARGPALGTRNTEAFF; cdr3_nt: TGCAGTGCTAGAGGTCCGGCGTTGGGAACTCGGAACACTGAAGCTTTCTTT
d_call: .; cdr3_length: 14; v_call: TRBV7-2; j_call: TRBJ2-1; clone_size: few; cdr3_aa: CASSLGDRRYEQFF; cdr3_nt: TGTGCCAGCAGCTTAGGAGACAGGCGGTATGAGCAGTTCTTC
d_call: .; cdr3_length: 14; v_call: TRBV5-1; j_call: TRBJ2-2; clone_size: many; cdr3_aa: CASSPISVFGELFF; cdr3_nt: TGCGCCAGCAGCCCCATATCAGTTTTCGGGGAGCTGTTTTTT
d_call: .; cdr3_length: 12; v_call: TRBV6-1; j_call: TRBJ2-1; clone_size: few; cdr3_aa: CASSPTRGEQFF; cdr3_nt: TGTGCCAGCAGTCCTACCCGGGGTGAGCAGTTCTTC